This T cell receptor beta chain was sequenced during a study of regulatory T cells. Study conclusions and caveats: Hydrophobic residues at CDR3 positions 6 and 7 were enriched in conventional CD4+ T cells of CD3G-deficient patients. Regulatory T cells showed the strongest V-J pair restriction and V/J gene skewing among patient repertoires.

With respect to this clone: Antigen unknown.

Primers: 52 TRBV forward and 13 TRBJ reverse. Assay: immunoSEQ multiplex PCR; the TCRdb copy retains only in-frame clones and omits some. The sample yields around 15,000 clones, 70% to 85% seen once. Patients, 2 to 39 years old, had expanded memory T-cell proportions. Sorting split CD4+ cells into CD25-high CD127-low Tregs and CD25-low CD127-high conventional T cells. Material: conventional CD4+ T cells sorted from blood. The sequence was collected from a person in their thirties with CD3G deficiency.

The CDR3 loop is CASSRHGRGGYTF. The CDR3 coding sequence is TGCGCCAGCAGCAGACACGGTCGGGGTGGCTACACCTTC. V gene TRBV5-1 combines with J gene TRBJ1-2; D uncertain. This CDR3 is built from 13 residues. Germline CDR1 reads SGHRS; CDR2 reads YFSETQ. V lost 4 bases and J lost 7, with 14 bases in between. The variable domain in full, completed from reference TRBV5-1 and TRBJ1-2, reads KAGVTQTPRYLIKTRGQQVTLSCSPISGHRSVSWYQQTPGQGLQFLFEYFSETQRNKGNFPGRFSGRQFSNSRSEMNVSTLELGDSALYLCASSRHGRGGYTFGSGTRLTVV.